The 21 T cell receptor beta chains presented below share a single source sample, sequenced in a study of shared clonotypes between healthy human individuals. Method: immunoSEQ multiplex PCR; TCRdb's copy keeps in-frame clones and lacks some. The sample holds about 92,000 clones, 68% seen once. The sequencing input was memory CD8+ T cells sorted from blood. Subset noted: CD45RO+ cells pooled with CCR7-negative TemRA cells. The receptors originated from a man younger than 40 in good health.

The chain uses TRBV6-4 and TRBJ2-3, with 8 positions matching TRBD1. CDR1 is MRHNA, CDR2 SNTAGT, per germline. Trimming took 0 bases from V and 6 from J; bases not matched to a gene: 8. The CDR3 extends over 16 amino acids. The CDR3 loop is CASSDSDRAEVDTQYF. The DNA for the CDR3 is TGTGCCAGCAGTGACTCGGACAGGGCGGAGGTTGATACGCAGTATTTT.

V is TRBV9 and J is TRBJ1-5, with D hard to call. The CDR3 length is 14 residues. V was trimmed by 1 base and J by 3 bases, leaving 8 bases between them. The germline V gene encodes CDR1 SGDLS and CDR2 YYNGEE. The CDR3 loop reads CASSVFADNQPQHF. The CDR3 nucleotides are TGTGCCAGCAGCGTATTCGCAGACAATCAGCCCCAGCATTTT.

The chain employs TRBV9 and TRBJ2-6; D gene ambiguous. The length of the CDR3 is 12 residues. Trimming left V 6 bases short and J 3 bases short, with 4 bases between. Germline CDR1 SGDLS, CDR2 YYNGEE. CDR3 protein: CASTSGANVLTF. The CDR3 coding sequence is TGTGCCAGCACCAGTGGGGCCAACGTCCTGACTTTC.

V and J are TRBV9 and TRBJ2-7; D might be TRBD2 (6 bases). Germline CDR1 is SGDLS and CDR2 is YYNGEE. The CDR3 covers 16 residues. The V and J ends lost 0 bases and 2 bases respectively, with 15 bases between them. The chain's CDR3 is CASSVEGSGGPYEQYF. The CDR3 DNA follows: TGTGCCAGCAGCGTAGAGGGTAGCGGAGGCCCCTACGAGCAGTACTTC.

This clone has only one observation. The genes are TRBV10-3 and TRBJ2-2, with 10 bases identical to TRBD1. With 4 bases clipped from V and 4 bases from J, the junction kept 3 bases outside the gene matches. Germline V gene data show CDR1 as ENHRY and CDR2 as SYGVKD. This CDR3 region has 15 residues. In nucleotides, the CDR3 is TGTGCCATCAGTGGAGGGACAGGGGTCACCGGGGAGCTGTTTTTT. It specifies CAISGGTGVTGELFF.

This clone was counted once. The chain is built from TRBV9 and TRBJ2-7; tentatively, D is TRBD1 (5 bases). V was shortened by 5 bases and J by 2 bases, with 14 bases between the two germline ends. This CDR3 is 14 amino acids long. Germline CDR1 and CDR2: SGDLS and YYNGEE. The CDR3 nucleotides are TGTGCCAGCAGTGGCGACAGCGCAGCCTACGAGCAGTACTTC. Protein product: CASSGDSAAYEQYF.

V gene TRBV4-3 combines with J gene TRBJ2-7; 10 bases align to TRBD1. The CDR3 totals 16 residues. J was trimmed by 6 bases and V by 0 bases; bases with no gene match: 8. Germline V gene lookup returns CDR1 LGHNA and CDR2 YSLEER. The CDR3 spells CASSQDPPGQGLEQYF. In DNA form, the CDR3 reads TGCGCCAGCAGCCAAGATCCACCGGGACAGGGGCTCGAGCAGTACTTC.

This sequence joins TRBV28 and TRBJ2-1; D could derive from TRBD1 or TRBD2 (6 bases each). This CDR3 spans 16 amino acids. Trimming left V 5 bases short and J 8 bases short, with 22 bases between. In germline, CDR1 is MDHEN, CDR2 SYDVKM. CDR3 region: CASSTYTRGARDEQFF. DNA of the CDR3: TGTGCCAGCAGTACCTATACTAGGGGGGCTCGTGATGAGCAGTTCTTC.

The CDR3 sequence is CASSHWTSGTYEQYF. CDR3 nucleotide sequence: TGTGCCAGCAGCCATTGGACTAGCGGAACCTACGAGCAGTACTTC. The J gene is TRBJ2-7, the V gene TRBV13, with 10 bases identical to TRBD2. V lost 5 bases to trimming and J lost 2 bases; unmatched junction nucleotides: 6. CDR3 length: 15 amino acids. The germline gives CDR1 PRHDT, CDR2 FYEKMQ (reference sequence).

This chain links TRBV2 with TRBJ2-3; TRBD2 matches at 13 bases. The CDR3 consists of 18 residues. The germline V gene has CDR1 SNHLY and CDR2 FYNNEI. The J segment lost 5 bases and the V segment lost 3 bases, leaving 11 bases of the junction unmatched. The CDR3 reads CASSDGGGLAGAVDTQYF. The CDR3 coding sequence is TGTGCCAGCAGTGATGGAGGCGGACTAGCGGGAGCGGTAGATACGCAGTATTTT.

A few counts support this clone. The chain uses TRBV18 and TRBJ1-1; 9 positions agree with TRBD1. This CDR3 is 15 amino acids long. Germline V gives CDR1 KGHSH, CDR2 LQKENI. V was pared by 10 bases and J by 5 bases, with 14 bases of the junction left unmatched. The CDR3 coding sequence is TGTGCCACCCTCGGGACAGGGCAATCCGGAACTGAAGCTTTCTTT. This encodes CATLGTGQSGTEAFF.

The V and J genes are TRBV15 and TRBJ2-5, with TRBD2 matching 7 bases. There are 15 residues in the CDR3. Germline CDR1 is LNHNV and CDR2 is YYDKDF (reference sequence). The trim removed 1 base at V and 5 bases at J, leaving 7 bases unmatched. CDR3 sequence reads: CATSRVGREDETQYF. Here the CDR3 DNA reads TGTGCCACCAGCAGAGTCGGTCGGGAGGATGAGACCCAGTACTTC.

This chain joins TRBV9 and TRBJ2-2; D is uncertain. The germline V gene encodes CDR1 SGDLS and CDR2 YYNGEE. This CDR3 spans 15 amino acids. V was cut by 6 bases and J by 0 bases, with 12 bases left in between. Here the CDR3 reads CASNGVDTNTGELFF. The CDR3 DNA reads as TGTGCCAGCAATGGGGTTGACACGAACACCGGGGAGCTGTTTTTT.

The rearrangement uses TRBV7-6 and TRBJ1-2; D unresolved. V was clipped by 1 base and J by 0 bases, with 9 bases between them. The germline gives CDR1 SGHVS, CDR2 FNYEAQ. The CDR3 totals 15 residues. CDR3 sequence: CASSLDPGANYGYTF. The CDR3 nucleotides are TGTGCCAGCAGCTTAGATCCGGGAGCTAACTATGGCTACACCTTC.

V and J are TRBV15 and TRBJ2-1; TRBD2 matches at 13 bases. The germline gives CDR1 LNHNV, CDR2 YYDKDF (reference sequence). Germline trimming cut 7 bases from V and 5 bases from J; bases unmatched to any gene: 2. This CDR3 has 14 amino acids. This chain's CDR3 is CATKGTSGDNEQFF. The CDR3 nucleotides are TGTGCCACCAAAGGGACTAGCGGGGACAATGAGCAGTTCTTC.

The V and J genes are TRBV7-8 and TRBJ1-5, with a possible D match to TRBD1 (5 bases). CDR3 length: 18 residues. Germline assignment: CDR1 SGHVS and CDR2 FQNEAQ. Trimming stripped 1 base from V and 6 bases from J, with 22 bases between. The CDR3 region is CASSLVSGARIGGQPQHF. CDR3 nucleotides: TGTGCCAGCAGCTTAGTTTCCGGGGCCCGGATCGGCGGTCAGCCCCAGCATTTT.

The chain is built from TRBV28 and TRBJ2-7; 10 nucleotides agree with TRBD2. This CDR3 contains 16 residues. CDR1 is MDHEN, CDR2 SYDVKM, per germline. V gave up 4 bases and J gave up 2 bases; unmatched junction bases: 8. The DNA of the CDR3 is TGTGCCAGCAGTTACACTAGCGGGACCAACGCCTACGAGCAGTACTTC. Protein sequence: CASSYTSGTNAYEQYF. Combining the CDR3 with reference TRBV28 and TRBJ2-7 gives the whole variable domain DVKVTQSSRYLVKRTGEKVFLECVQDMDHENMFWYRQDPGLGLRLIYFSYDVKMKEKGDIPEGYSVSREKKERFSLILESASTNQTSMYLCASSYTSGTNAYEQYFGPGTRLTVT.

The rearrangement links TRBV27 to TRBJ2-7; a possible D gene is TRBD2 (6 bases). The CDR3 is 15 residues long. The V and J ends lost 6 bases and 6 bases respectively, with 21 bases between them. Looked up from germline, CDR1 is MNHEY and CDR2 is SMNVEV (reference sequence). In nucleotides, the CDR3 is TGTGCCAGCAGGGCGGGGAGGATAACGTCGGGCGAGCAGTACTTC. Translating it yields CASRAGRITSGEQYF.

The chain is built from TRBV5-8 and TRBJ2-7; possible D gene TRBD1, 5 bases. This CDR3 has 13 residues. CDR1 is SGHTS and CDR2 is YDEGEE in the germline V gene. V was trimmed by 1 base and J by 7 bases, leaving 12 bases between them. CDR3 region: CASSLWQGKEQYF. The CDR3 region has the DNA TGTGCCAGCAGCTTGTGGCAGGGTAAAGAGCAGTACTTC.

V gene TRBV7-9 combines with J gene TRBJ1-1; D call uncertain. The V end was cut by 3 bases, the J end by 2 bases, with 10 bases between. The germline V gene encodes CDR1 SEHNR and CDR2 FQNEAQ (reference sequence). The CDR3 is made up of 14 amino acids. In DNA form, the CDR3 reads TGTGCCAGCAGCTTTATACAGCCTAACACTGAAGCTTTCTTT. Encoded protein: CASSFIQPNTEAFF.

The gene calls are TRBV21-1 and TRBJ1-2. TRBV21-1 is an annotated pseudogene. CDR3 length equals 16 residues. The CDR3 is CASRVELATESYGYTF. The CDR3 nucleotides are TGTGCCAGCAGAGTAGAATTAGCTACAGAAAGCTATGGCTACACCTTC.